This T cell receptor (beta chain) was recorded in a study of glioma-infiltrating T cells after dendritic cell vaccination. Across the whole study: Three intradermal dendritic cell vaccine injections were given every two weeks. The study's findings and limits: Estimated pretreatment TIL content predicted outcome after dendritic cell vaccination. Higher TCR clonality did not directly relate to longer survival.

The table came from immunoSEQ multiplex PCR; TCRdb's copy has only in-frame clones and leaves some out. The sample carries 80,000 to 100,000 clones, about four fifths recorded once. Regarding this clone: Its specificity is not known.

All glioblastoma patients lacked an isocitrate dehydrogenase mutation. Trimming stripped 0 bases from V and 0 bases from J, with 13 bases between. Germline CDR1 and CDR2: SGDLS and YYNGEE. The CDR3 consists of 16 residues. The rearrangement links TRBV9 to TRBJ2-7; unclear D gene. The source is a human donor with glioblastoma. Here the sequenced sample was blood, taken before dendritic cell vaccination. The CDR3 sequence: CASSVAYGGASYEQYF. CDR3 sequence (DNA): TGTGCCAGCAGCGTAGCTTATGGCGGAGCCTCCTACGAGCAGTACTTC.